These 19 T cell receptor beta chains were sequenced from one sample in a study of cytotoxic CD8 clonotypes in ibrutinib-treated CLL. The table came from immunoSEQ multiplex PCR; TCRdb's copy has only in-frame clones and leaves some out. The table shows hundreds of thousands of clones, with under 80% occurring only once. Sequences were derived from PBMCs, sampled after 24 months of ibrutinib treatment. These receptors were obtained from a human donor with chronic lymphocytic leukemia.

This sequence joins TRBV7-3 and TRBJ2-1; 10 nucleotides line up with TRBD2. The J segment lost 2 bases and the V segment lost 4 bases, leaving 5 bases of the junction unmatched. Looked up from germline, CDR1 is SGHTA and CDR2 is FQGTGA. The CDR3 spans 16 residues. The CDR3 protein is CASSSLAGPPYNEQFF. The CDR3, as DNA: TGTGCCAGCAGCTCACTAGCGGGACCGCCCTACAATGAGCAGTTCTTC.

The chain links TRBV9 to TRBJ2-7, with 8 bases fitting TRBD2. The length of the CDR3 is 15 residues. The V and J ends lost 7 bases and 5 bases, in that order; junction bases with no gene match: 14. Per the germline V gene, CDR1 is SGDLS and CDR2 is YYNGEE. CDR3 region: CASGAGGRLVDEQYF. In nucleotides, the CDR3 is TGTGCCAGCGGAGCGGGCGGGAGGCTGGTGGACGAGCAGTACTTC.

This clone was observed a few times. The CDR3 bases are TGCAGTGCAGGGCCAGACGAGCAGTACTTC. Amino acids: CSAGPDEQYF. The rearrangement joins TRBV20-1 to TRBJ2-7, with D hard to call. Germline lookup yields CDR1 DFQATT and CDR2 SNEGSKA (reference sequence). CDR3 size: 10 residues. Trimming took off 6 bases at V and 5 bases at J, with 8 bases between the two ends.

For the CDR3, the DNA is TGTGCCACCAAAATCCCAGACCGTGAAGCTTTCTTT. Translation gives CATKIPDREAFF. The V call is TRBV6-5, the J call TRBJ1-1, with D hard to call. V lost 10 bases and J lost 7, with 16 bases in between. The CDR3 consists of 12 residues. CDR1 and CDR2 (germline): MNHEY, SVGAGI.

This chain links TRBV5-1 with TRBJ2-2; D could derive from TRBD1 or TRBD2 (5 bases each). V dropped 3 bases and J dropped 0 bases, with 12 bases sitting between them. Germline loops: CDR1 SGHRS, CDR2 YFSETQ. This CDR3 region has 16 residues. The CDR3 spells CASSSGRFANTGELFF. Written as DNA, the CDR3 is TGCGCCAGCAGCTCGGGACGTTTTGCGAACACCGGGGAGCTGTTTTTT.

V gene TRBV9 combines with J gene TRBJ2-7, with 9 bases identical to TRBD2. Trimming cost V 0 bases and J 6 bases; bases outside gene matches: 7. From germline, CDR1 is SGDLS and CDR2 YYNGEE. CDR3 length: 15 residues. The CDR3 coding sequence is TGTGCCAGCAGCGTAGACGGACTAGCGCCGCGCGAGCAGTACTTC. Translation: CASSVDGLAPREQYF.

The J gene is TRBJ2-1, the V gene TRBV7-9; D gene ambiguous. The CDR3 totals 15 residues. Between the trimmed V and J ends, which lost 4 bases and 5 bases, there was a span of 15 bases. Germline V lookup: CDR1 SEHNR, CDR2 FQNEAQ (reference sequence). The CDR3 DNA sequence: TGTGCCAGCAGCTCAACCCGAAGCCCCAACAATGAGCAGTTCTTC. Translated, it gives CASSSTRSPNNEQFF.

The chain combines TRBV7-9 with TRBJ2-7; 7 nucleotides align to TRBD2. V shed 4 bases, J shed 2 bases, and the junction held 5 bases outside the gene matches. Germline V gives CDR1 SEHNR, CDR2 FQNEAQ (reference sequence). This CDR3 contains 14 residues. Here the CDR3 DNA reads TGTGCCAGCAGCTCTATCGGGGGGACCTACGAGCAGTACTTC. It is translated as CASSSIGGTYEQYF. Supplemented by reference TRBV7-9 and TRBJ2-7, the full variable domain reads DTGVSQNPRHKITKRGQNVTFRCDPISEHNRLYWYRQTLGQGPEFLTYFQNEAQLEKSRLLSDRFSAERPKGSFSTLEIQRTEQGDSAMYLCASSSIGGTYEQYFGPGTRLTVT.

CDR3 bases: TGTGCCAGCAGCATTAGCGGGAGGAACGACGAGCAGTACTTC. Translation gives CASSISGRNDEQYF. The chain recombines TRBV9 with TRBJ2-7; TRBD2 aligns across 10 bases. CDR1 SGDLS and CDR2 YYNGEE come from the germline V gene. The junction had 6 bases not matched to a gene; V was cut back by 4 bases and J by 5 bases. The CDR3 is made up of 14 amino acids.

The chain couples TRBV27 to TRBJ2-7; D remains unclear. The CDR3 has 13 amino acids. V lost 8 bases, J lost 0 bases, and 11 bases lay in between. CDR1 and CDR2 from the germline V gene are MNHEY and SMNVEV (reference sequence). CDR3 bases: TGTGCCAGCTTACCGTTGCGCTCCTACGAGCAGTACTTC. Translating it yields CASLPLRSYEQYF.

This clone was seen only a few times. The V and J genes are TRBV28 and TRBJ2-1; D is uncertain. V gave up 5 bases and J gave up 1 base, with 9 bases separating them. Germline CDR1 MDHEN, CDR2 SYDVKM. The CDR3 has 14 amino acids. In DNA form, the CDR3 reads TGTGCCAGCAGTCCGCAGGCTTCCTACAATGAGCAGTTCTTC. Translation: CASSPQASYNEQFF.

The chain is built from TRBV4-1 and TRBJ1-1; no clear D gene. V lost 0 bases, J lost 9 bases, and 8 bases lay in between. CDR1 MGHRA and CDR2 YSYEKL come from the germline V gene. The CDR3 has 12 amino acids. The CDR3 region has the DNA TGCGCCAGCAGCCAAGATATAGGGCAAGCTTTCTTT. It encodes CASSQDIGQAFF.

This chain links TRBV19 with TRBJ1-5; no definite D call. V lost 5 bases and J lost 7, with 12 bases in between. In germline, CDR1 is LNHDA, CDR2 SQIVND (reference sequence). CDR3 length equals 13 residues. CDR3 in amino acids: CASSSWVGQPQHF. CDR3 coding DNA: TGTGCCAGTAGTTCATGGGTGGGACAGCCCCAGCATTTT.

This chain links TRBV4-1 with TRBJ2-1; TRBD2 agrees at 12 bases. J was trimmed by 8 bases and V by 2 bases; bases with no gene match: 7. Germline CDR1 is MGHRA and CDR2 is YSYEKL. This CDR3 region has 16 residues. Written as DNA, the CDR3 is TGCGCCAGCAGCCAATCTCTAGCGGGAGGGTACTATGAGCAGTTCTTC. It is translated as CASSQSLAGGYYEQFF.

This clone has a handful of counts. CDR3 protein: CASSLGPYYGYTF. DNA of the CDR3: TGTGCCAGCAGTTTGGGACCGTACTATGGCTACACCTTC. V is TRBV27 and J is TRBJ1-2; a possible D gene is TRBD1 (5 bases). Germline CDR1 is MNHEY and CDR2 is SMNVEV (reference sequence). There are 13 residues in the CDR3. V lost 3 bases and J lost 3, with 8 bases in between.

In nucleotides, the CDR3 is TGCGCCAGCAGCCAAGATCGACCTGCCGAGCAGTACTTC. This encodes CASSQDRPAEQYF. V usage is TRBV4-1 and J usage is TRBJ2-7; D unclear. The germline V gene encodes CDR1 MGHRA and CDR2 YSYEKL. The CDR3 covers 13 residues. The V and J ends lost 0 bases and 6 bases respectively, with 9 bases between them.

This clone was detected only a few times. V gene TRBV27 combines with J gene TRBJ2-3; D perhaps matches TRBD2 (6 bases). The V end was cut by 4 bases, the J end by 5 bases, with 10 bases between. Germline CDR1 MNHEY, CDR2 SMNVEV (reference sequence). The CDR3 has 13 residues. The CDR3 coding sequence is TGTGCCAGCAGTTCTTTGCGGGGAGATACGCAGTATTTT. Protein sequence: CASSSLRGDTQYF.

CDR3 amino acids: CASRPGTGTRGTGELFF. The CDR3 DNA reads TGTGCCAGCAGACCCGGGACAGGAACTAGAGGTACCGGGGAGCTGTTTTTT. This chain uses TRBV7-2 with TRBJ2-2; TRBD1 matches at 8 bases. The CDR3 sequence is 17 residues long. Per the germline V gene, CDR1 is SGHTA and CDR2 is FQGNSA. V lost 6 bases and J lost 5; bases outside the gene matches: 14.

This clone has more than one count but fewer than ten. The V gene is TRBV2, the J gene TRBJ1-5; D is possibly TRBD1 (5 bases). The germline V gene encodes CDR1 SNHLY and CDR2 FYNNEI. The CDR3 sequence is 14 residues long. The ends were cut back, 7 bases at V and 0 bases at J, with 10 bases in the middle. The CDR3 sequence: CASTKGTSNQPQHF. The CDR3 DNA reads as TGTGCCAGCACTAAGGGGACTAGCAATCAGCCCCAGCATTTT.